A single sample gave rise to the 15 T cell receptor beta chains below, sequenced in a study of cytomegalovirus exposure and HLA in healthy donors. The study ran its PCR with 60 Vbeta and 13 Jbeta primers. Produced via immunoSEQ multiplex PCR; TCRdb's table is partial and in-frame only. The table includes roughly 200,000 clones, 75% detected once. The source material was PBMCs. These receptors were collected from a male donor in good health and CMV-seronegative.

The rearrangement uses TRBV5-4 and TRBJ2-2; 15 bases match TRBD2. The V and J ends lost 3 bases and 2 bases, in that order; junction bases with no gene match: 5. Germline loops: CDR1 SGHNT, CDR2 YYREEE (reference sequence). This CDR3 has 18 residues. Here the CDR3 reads CASSSGLAGGGNTGELFF. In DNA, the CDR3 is TGTGCCAGCAGCTCAGGACTAGCGGGAGGGGGAAACACCGGGGAGCTGTTTTTT.

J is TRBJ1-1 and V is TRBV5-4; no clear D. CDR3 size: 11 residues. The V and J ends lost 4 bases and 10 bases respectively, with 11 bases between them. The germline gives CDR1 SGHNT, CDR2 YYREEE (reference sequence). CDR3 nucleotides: TGTGCCAGCAGCACCGGGGTTGTAGCTTTCTTT. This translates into CASSTGVVAFF.

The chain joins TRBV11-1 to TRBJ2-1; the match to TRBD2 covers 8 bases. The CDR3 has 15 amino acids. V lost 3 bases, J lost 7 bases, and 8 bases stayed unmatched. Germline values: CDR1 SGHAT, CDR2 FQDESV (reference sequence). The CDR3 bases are TGTGCCAGCAGCTTTGGACTAGCCAACTATAATGAGCAGTTCTTC. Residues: CASSFGLANYNEQFF.

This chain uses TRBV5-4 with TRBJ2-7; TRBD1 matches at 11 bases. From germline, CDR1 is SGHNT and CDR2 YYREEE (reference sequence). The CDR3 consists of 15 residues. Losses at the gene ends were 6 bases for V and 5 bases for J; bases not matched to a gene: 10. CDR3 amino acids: CASTSGRTGGHEQYF. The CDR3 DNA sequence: TGTGCCAGCACCTCCGGAAGGACAGGGGGCCACGAGCAGTACTTC.

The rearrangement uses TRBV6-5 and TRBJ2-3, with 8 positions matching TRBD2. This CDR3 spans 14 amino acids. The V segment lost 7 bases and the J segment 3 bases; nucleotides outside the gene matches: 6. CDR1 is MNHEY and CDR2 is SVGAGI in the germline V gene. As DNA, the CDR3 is TGTGCCAGCACCCAGGGACTAGGAACAGATACGCAGTATTTT. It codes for CASTQGLGTDTQYF.

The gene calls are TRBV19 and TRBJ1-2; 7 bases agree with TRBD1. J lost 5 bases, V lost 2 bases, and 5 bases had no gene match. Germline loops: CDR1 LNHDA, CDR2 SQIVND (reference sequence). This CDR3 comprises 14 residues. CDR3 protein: CASSIRPGGYGYTF. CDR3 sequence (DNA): TGTGCCAGTAGTATAAGACCAGGGGGATATGGCTACACCTTC.

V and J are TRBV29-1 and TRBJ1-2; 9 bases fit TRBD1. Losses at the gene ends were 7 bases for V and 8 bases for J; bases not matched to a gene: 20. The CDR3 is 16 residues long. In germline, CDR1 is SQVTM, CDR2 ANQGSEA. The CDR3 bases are TGCAGCGCCCAGCGGGACAGGGACGACCTGCCGGGAGGCTACACCTTC. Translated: CSAQRDRDDLPGGYTF.

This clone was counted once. As DNA, the CDR3 is TGTGCCAGCAGCTTGGGGCTGAACACTGAAGCTTTCTTT. This sequence encodes CASSLGLNTEAFF. The chain uses TRBV30 and TRBJ1-1; possible D gene TRBD1, 5 bases. The germline gives CDR1 GTSNPN, CDR2 SVGIG (reference sequence). V gave up 8 bases and J gave up 0 bases, with 13 bases separating them. This CDR3 region has 13 residues. The whole variable domain, filled in from reference TRBV30 and TRBJ1-1, reads SQTIHQWPATLVQPVGSPLSLECTVEGTSNPNLYWYRQAAGRGLQLLFYSVGIGQISSEVPQNLSASRPQDRQFILSSKKLLLSDSGFYLCASSLGLNTEAFFGQGTRLTVV.

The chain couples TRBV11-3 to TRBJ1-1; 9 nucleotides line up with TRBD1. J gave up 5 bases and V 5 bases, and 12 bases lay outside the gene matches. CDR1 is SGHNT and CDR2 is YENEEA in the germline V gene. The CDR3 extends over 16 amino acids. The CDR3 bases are TGTGCCAGCAGCATCCGACAGGGGGGATTAGGGACTGAAGCTTTCTTT. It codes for CASSIRQGGLGTEAFF.

CDR3 coding DNA: TGTGCCAGCAGCTCTGGGACTAGCGGACTTAATGAGCAGTTCTTC. This encodes CASSSGTSGLNEQFF. J is TRBJ2-1 and V is TRBV11-3; TRBD2 matches 11 bases. J gave up 7 bases and V 4 bases, and 6 bases lay outside the gene matches. Per the germline V gene, CDR1 is SGHNT and CDR2 is YENEEA. The CDR3 sequence is 15 residues long.

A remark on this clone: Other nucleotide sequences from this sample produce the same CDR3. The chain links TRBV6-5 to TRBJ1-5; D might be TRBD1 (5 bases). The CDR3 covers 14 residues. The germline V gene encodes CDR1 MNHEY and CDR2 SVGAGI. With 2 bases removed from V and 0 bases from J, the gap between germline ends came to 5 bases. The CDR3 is CASSYQGSNQPQHF. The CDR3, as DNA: TGTGCCAGCAGTTACCAGGGTAGCAATCAGCCCCAGCATTTT.

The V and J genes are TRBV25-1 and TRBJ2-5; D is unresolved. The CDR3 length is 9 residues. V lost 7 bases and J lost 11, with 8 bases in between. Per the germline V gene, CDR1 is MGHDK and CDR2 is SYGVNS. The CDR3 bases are TGTGCCAGCAAGAAGGAGCAGTACTTC. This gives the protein CASKKEQYF.

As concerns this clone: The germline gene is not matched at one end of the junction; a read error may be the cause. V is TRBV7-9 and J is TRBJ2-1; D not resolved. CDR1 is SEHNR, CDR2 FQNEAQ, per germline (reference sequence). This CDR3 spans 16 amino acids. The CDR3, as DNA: TGTTCCAGCAGCTTAGGCAGGCTTAGCTCCTACAATGAGCAGTTCTTC. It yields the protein CSSSLGRLSSYNEQFF.

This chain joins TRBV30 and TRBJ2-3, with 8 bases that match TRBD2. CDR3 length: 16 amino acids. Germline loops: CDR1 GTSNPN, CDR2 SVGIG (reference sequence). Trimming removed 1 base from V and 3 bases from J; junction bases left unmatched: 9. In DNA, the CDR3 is TGTGCCTGGAGTGCTCTGAGCGGGAGTCGGACAGATACGCAGTATTTT. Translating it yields CAWSALSGSRTDTQYF.

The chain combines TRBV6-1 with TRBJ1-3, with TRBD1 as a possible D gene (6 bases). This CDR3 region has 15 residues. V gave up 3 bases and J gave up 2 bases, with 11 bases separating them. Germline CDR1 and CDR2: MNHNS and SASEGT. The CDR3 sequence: CASSEARGTGNTIYF. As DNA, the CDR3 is TGTGCCAGCAGTGAGGCCAGGGGCACTGGAAACACCATATATTTT.